Each of the 14 T cell receptor beta chains below was sequenced from the same sample in a study of blood T cells in healthy people across ages. A second PCR, run for roughly 7 to 11 cycles, used a sample-barcoded 5' primer plus a J-beta primer mix. One entry per CDR3 protein, called by TCRdb with MiXCR from the 5' RACE reads. The table has 1.5 million to 2 million distinct CDR3 sequences, roughly two fifths seen once. Sequencing input: blood. These receptors were obtained from a human donor in good health.

This clonotype appeared many times. V is TRBV27 and J is TRBJ2-7, with D perhaps TRBD2 (6 bases). Germline CDR1 reads MNHEY; CDR2 reads SMNVEV (reference sequence). V was cut by 8 bases and J by 2 bases, with 13 bases left in between. There are 13 residues in the CDR3. This CDR3 is CASSLRGPYEQYF. The CDR3 region has the DNA TGTGCCAGCTCACTGCGGGGCCCCTACGAGCAGTACTTC.

This clonotype has more than one count but fewer than ten. The V call is TRBV12-3 or TRBV12-4, the J call TRBJ2-4; no clear D. V dropped 6 bases and J dropped 7 bases, with 10 bases sitting between them. The CDR3 spans 12 residues. CDR3 loop: CASSPNTNIQYF. The CDR3 bases are TGTGCCAGCAGCCCGAACACGAACATTCAGTACTTC.

In this sample, this clonotype turned up a few times. The chain carries TRBV4-1 and TRBJ2-3, with 11 positions matching TRBD1. This CDR3 spans 17 amino acids. V lost 1 base to trimming and J lost 1 base; unmatched junction nucleotides: 4. Germline CDR1 MGHRA, CDR2 YSYEKL. The CDR3 here is CASSQGGTGGGTDTQYF. The CDR3, as DNA: TGCGCCAGCAGCCAAGGAGGGACAGGGGGTGGCACAGATACGCAGTATTTT.

The sample holds a few counts of this clonotype. This chain connects TRBV19 to TRBJ1-4; 9 bases fit TRBD1. Germline V CDR1 and CDR2: LNHDA, SQIVND (reference sequence). J gave up 10 bases and V 0 bases, and 6 bases lay outside the gene matches. The CDR3 has 15 residues. The chain's CDR3 is CASSIEDRGSGKLFF. Written as DNA, the CDR3 is TGTGCCAGTAGTATAGAGGACAGGGGAAGCGGAAAACTGTTTTTT.

V and J are TRBV4-3 and TRBJ2-4; D tentatively reads TRBD1 or TRBD2 (5 bases each). V lost 0 bases and J 4 bases, leaving 16 bases between the germline ends. The germline CDR1 and CDR2 sequences are LGHNA and YSLEER. The CDR3 is made up of 17 amino acids. The CDR3 spells CASSQDPYQGVKNIQYF. The CDR3 nucleotides read TGCGCCAGCAGCCAAGACCCCTACCAGGGAGTGAAAAACATTCAGTACTTC.

This clonotype has more than one count but fewer than ten. The chain employs TRBV10-3 and TRBJ1-5; no reliable D call. The germline gives CDR1 ENHRY, CDR2 SYGVKD. This CDR3 has 9 residues. V was clipped by 8 bases and J by 5 bases, with 1 base between them. The CDR3 sequence: CAIDQPQHF. CDR3 nucleotides: TGTGCCATCGATCAGCCCCAGCATTTT.

This clonotype was counted a few times. V is TRBV7-9 and J is TRBJ2-7; 8 bases are shared with TRBD2. The V gene's germline CDR1 is SEHNR and CDR2 FQNEAQ (reference sequence). This CDR3 has 15 amino acids. V was clipped by 0 bases and J by 2 bases; unmatched bases: 3. CDR3 residues: CASSLADGGAYEQYF. The CDR3 DNA follows: TGTGCCAGCAGCTTAGCGGACGGGGGGGCCTACGAGCAGTACTTC.

The rearrangement joins TRBV6-5 to TRBJ2-1, with 7 bases matching TRBD1. This CDR3 region has 13 residues. V shed 5 bases and J 7 bases; nucleotides not matched to a gene: 5. In germline, CDR1 is MNHEY, CDR2 SVGAGI. The CDR3 DNA is TGTGCCAGCAGTATACAGGGGAGAAATGAGCAGTTCTTC. It codes for CASSIQGRNEQFF.

This chain joins TRBV6-2 or TRBV6-3 and TRBJ2-3; 8 nucleotides align to TRBD2. The germline V gene encodes CDR1 MNHEY and CDR2 SVGEGT. The CDR3 has 16 residues. V lost 6 bases to trimming and J lost 3 bases; unmatched junction nucleotides: 11. CDR3 nucleotide sequence: TGTGCCAGCAGCCCCTTACGAGCGGGGGTTACAGATACGCAGTATTTT. This sequence encodes CASSPLRAGVTDTQYF.

V usage is TRBV7-3 and J usage is TRBJ2-3; D unclear. V lost 3 bases and J lost 6, with 10 bases in between. The V gene's germline CDR1 is SGHTA and CDR2 FQGTGA. The CDR3 extends over 13 amino acids. This CDR3 reads CASSLAQRDTQYF. CDR3 DNA: TGTGCCAGCAGCTTGGCACAACGGGATACGCAGTATTTT.

This clonotype was seen only a few times. The genes are TRBV6-2 or TRBV6-3 and TRBJ1-1; D is undetermined. The CDR3 spans 13 residues. CDR1 MNHEY and CDR2 SVGEGT come from the germline V gene. The germline V and J ends were trimmed by 1 base and 4 bases, with 7 bases remaining between them. CDR3 coding DNA: TGTGCCAGCAGTTACTACGAGGGCACTGAAGCTTTCTTT. Protein product: CASSYYEGTEAFF.

The rearrangement joins TRBV3-1 to TRBJ1-1; possible D gene TRBD1, 5 bases. Trimming took off 8 bases at V and 5 bases at J, with 15 bases between the two ends. Germline assignment: CDR1 LGHDT and CDR2 YNNKEL (reference sequence). The CDR3 is 13 residues long. The CDR3 protein is CASRLAGETEAFF. CDR3 bases: TGTGCCAGCCGACTGGCGGGGGAGACTGAAGCTTTCTTT.

This clonotype has a handful of counts. The rearrangement links TRBV9 to TRBJ2-7; 10 nucleotides align to TRBD1. The V gene end was trimmed by 0 bases and the J gene end by 0 bases; junction bases not matched to a gene: 3. Per germline, CDR1 SGDLS and CDR2 YYNGEE. The CDR3 loop spans 16 amino acids. CDR3 sequence (DNA): TGTGCCAGCAGCGTAGGGGACAGGGGTTTCTCCTACGAGCAGTACTTC. Translating gives CASSVGDRGFSYEQYF.

The chain employs TRBV9 and TRBJ2-5; D unresolved. Per the germline V gene, CDR1 is SGDLS and CDR2 is YYNGEE. The CDR3 runs 14 residues. The V end lost 3 bases, the J end lost 5 bases, and 14 bases lay between the germline ends. In nucleotides, the CDR3 is TGTGCCAGCAGCGAGGGTCTTACAAAGGAGACCCAGTACTTC. This gives the protein CASSEGLTKETQYF.